This TCR beta chain comes out of a study of OX40 agonist ivuxolimab in advanced cancers. Whole-study findings and limits: With doses of 0.1 to 3.0 mg/kg, CD4+ and CD8+ blood T cells had undergone clonal expansion by week 6.

Points on this clone: Antigen: not known.

Produced via immunoSEQ multiplex PCR; TCRdb's table is partial and in-frame only. This sample carries some 86,000 clones, about 85% of them seen once, and the ten largest clones take over 3%. The CDR3 is made up of 15 amino acids. V shed 7 bases, J shed 0 bases, and the junction held 7 bases outside the gene matches. The germline CDR1 and CDR2 sequences are SQVTM and ANQGSEA. The starting material was CD4+ or CD8+ T cells sorted from blood, obtained in a trial of the OX40 agonist ivuxolimab. The chain links TRBV29-1 to TRBJ2-3; the match to TRBD1 covers 10 bases. The receptor was derived from an adult with an advanced solid tumor such as melanoma, head and neck, liver or kidney cancer. The DNA of the CDR3 is TGCAGCGGGAATCCGGGACAGGGGAGCACAGATACGCAGTATTTT. Amino acids: CSGNPGQGSTDTQYF.